These 26 T cell receptor beta chains came from one sample sequenced in a study of CXCR3-negative and CXCR3-positive naive CD8 T cells. Overall study findings and caveats: Naive cells positive for CXCR3 carried more hydrophobic TRB CDR3s than CXCR3-negative ones.

cDNA libraries for TRB were generated by 5' RACE incorporating UMI labels. With the 5' RACE reads reprocessed, TCRdb shows one record per CDR3 protein and no DNA. The sample has over 150,000 distinct CDR3 sequences. What these receptors recognize is not known. The specimen was naive CXCR3+ CD8+ T cells from blood. As to subset: CD45RO-CCR7+CD27+CD95- naive CD8+ T cells expressing CXCR3 (TNR3+). These receptors were taken from a human donor in good health. Some clones in this sample may be carry-over from other donors' samples.

J is TRBJ1-4 and V is TRBV20-1. From germline, CDR1 is DFQATT and CDR2 SNEGSKA (reference sequence). This CDR3 comprises 14 residues. The CDR3 protein is CSARDDRRNEKLFF.

The chain has TRBV5-1 and TRBJ2-2; TCRdb indicates TRBD2, and absent DNA this call remains unverified. CDR1 is SGHRS, CDR2 YFSETQ, per germline. The CDR3 runs 14 residues. The chain's CDR3 is CASSPRDNTGELFF.

The V call is TRBV7-9, the J call TRBJ2-7; as DNA is missing, the TRBD1 call by TCRdb cannot be tested. The germline V gene encodes CDR1 SEHNR and CDR2 FQNEAQ (reference sequence). This CDR3 has 15 amino acids. CDR3 residues: CASSFDDRLKGEQYF.

This sequence joins TRBV24-1 and TRBJ1-1; TCRdb lists TRBD1, though no DNA is available to test this call. The CDR3 is 13 amino acids. CDR1 and CDR2 (germline): KGHDR, SFDVKD. This CDR3 reads CATSDPPGGEAFF.

The V call is TRBV5-1, the J call TRBJ2-7; TCRdb's D gene call, TRBD2, goes unchecked for lack of DNA. The CDR3 is made up of 14 amino acids. Per the germline V gene, CDR1 is SGHRS and CDR2 is YFSETQ. The CDR3 is CASRGGTVPYEQYF. The full variable domain, in which reference TRBV5-1 and TRBJ2-7 provide the parts outside the CDR3, is KAGVTQTPRYLIKTRGQQVTLSCSPISGHRSVSWYQQTPGQGLQFLFEYFSETQRNKGNFPGRFSGRQFSNSRSEMNVSTLELGDSALYLCASRGGTVPYEQYFGPGTRLTVT.

The gene calls are TRBV13 and TRBJ2-1; the D call from TCRdb, TRBD2, cannot be confirmed without DNA. This CDR3 contains 15 residues. In germline, CDR1 is PRHDT, CDR2 FYEKMQ (reference sequence). The CDR3 sequence: CASSPQTSFRNEQFF. Complete variable domain (other parts from reference TRBV13 and TRBJ2-1): AAGVIQSPRHLIKEKRETATLKCYPIPRHDTVYWYQQGPGQDPQFLISFYEKMQSDKGSIPDRFSAQQFSDYHSELNMSSLELGDSALYFCASSPQTSFRNEQFFGPGTRLTVL.

This rearrangement joins TRBV5-5 to TRBJ2-2; lacking DNA, the TRBD1 call made by TCRdb goes unchecked. The CDR3 is 16 residues long. CDR1 SGHKS and CDR2 YYEKEE come from the germline V gene (reference sequence). The CDR3 is CASSWPGQVDSGELFF.

The rearrangement joins TRBV4-1 to TRBJ1-2. Germline-derived CDR1 and CDR2 are MGHRA and YSYEKL. This CDR3 spans 13 amino acids. CDR3 protein: CASSQDPRSGYTF.

CDR3 protein: CASSSLGGQETQYF. The chain carries TRBV27 and TRBJ2-5; absent DNA, TCRdb's TRBD1 call cannot be checked. This CDR3 contains 14 residues. Germline loops: CDR1 MNHEY, CDR2 SMNVEV (reference sequence).

The chain has TRBV20-1 and TRBJ1-1; there is no DNA to check the TCRdb D call of TRBD1. Germline V CDR1 and CDR2: DFQATT, SNEGSKA (reference sequence). The CDR3 loop spans 14 amino acids. The CDR3 sequence is CSAGPGQKDTEAFF.

The V and J genes are TRBV19 and TRBJ1-2; the TCRdb call, TRBD1, lacks DNA for checking. The CDR3 loop spans 12 amino acids. From germline, CDR1 is LNHDA and CDR2 SQIVND (reference sequence). The CDR3 reads CASSIDSPGYTF. The variable domain in full, with the rest retrieved from reference TRBV19 and TRBJ1-2, is DGGITQSPKYLFRKEGQNVTLSCEQNLNHDAMYWYRQDPGQGLRLIYYSQIVNDFQKGDIAEGYSVSREKKESFPLTVTSAQKNPTAFYLCASSIDSPGYTFGSGTRLTVV.

The chain couples TRBV20-1 to TRBJ2-5; TCRdb outputs TRBD1, but without DNA this stays unchecked. Germline values: CDR1 DFQATT, CDR2 SNEGSKA (reference sequence). The CDR3 extends over 16 amino acids. CDR3 region: CSATQRQGAYQETQYF.

The chain joins TRBV28 to TRBJ1-5. This CDR3 comprises 18 residues. Germline values: CDR1 MDHEN, CDR2 SYDVKM. The CDR3 reads CASSLARVLINSNQPQHF.

This chain connects TRBV6-5 to TRBJ2-1; absent DNA, TCRdb's TRBD2 call cannot be checked. This CDR3 spans 18 amino acids. CDR1 MNHEY and CDR2 SVGAGI come from the germline V gene. CDR3 sequence: CASSYSQLAGSDSNEQFF.

The chain is built from TRBV12-3 or TRBV12-4 and TRBJ2-7; as DNA is missing, the TRBD2 call by TCRdb cannot be tested. This CDR3 comprises 15 residues. CDR3 sequence reads: CASSLSFGRDYEQYF.

The CDR3 sequence: CASSQDQGVIYEQYF. The rearrangement links TRBV14 to TRBJ2-7; as DNA is missing, the TRBD1 call by TCRdb cannot be tested. The germline V gene has CDR1 SGHDN and CDR2 FVKESK. This CDR3 spans 15 amino acids.

This sequence joins TRBV7-9 and TRBJ1-6; absent DNA, TCRdb's TRBD1 call cannot be checked. CDR3 length: 16 amino acids. Germline V gives CDR1 SEHNR, CDR2 FQNEAQ (reference sequence). The CDR3: CASSSGTQGDNSPLHF.

V and J are TRBV9 and TRBJ2-7; TCRdb lists TRBD1, though no DNA is available to test this call. The CDR3 length is 17 residues. In germline, CDR1 is SGDLS, CDR2 YYNGEE. CDR3 amino acids: CASSASGGRPTTYEQYF.

The chain is built from TRBV4-2 and TRBJ2-1; no DNA is available, so the TRBD1 call from TCRdb remains unchecked. CDR3 length equals 15 residues. CDR1 is LGHNA and CDR2 is YNFKEQ in the germline V gene. CDR3 amino acids: CASSHTGDAYNEQFF.

The J gene is TRBJ2-6, the V gene TRBV9; lacking DNA, the TRBD1 call made by TCRdb goes unchecked. The CDR3 is 16 amino acids. CDR1 SGDLS and CDR2 YYNGEE come from the germline V gene. The CDR3: CASRGTGPSGANVLTF.

CDR3: CASSQEGLQETQYF. The chain couples TRBV4-1 to TRBJ2-5; TCRdb's assignment of TRBD1 cannot be checked, as there is no DNA. Germline CDR1 MGHRA, CDR2 YSYEKL. The CDR3 runs 14 residues.

The CDR3 region is CASSQDVASSTDTQYF. This sequence joins TRBV4-1 and TRBJ2-3. CDR1 MGHRA and CDR2 YSYEKL come from the germline V gene. The CDR3 length is 16 residues.

The chain couples TRBV7-3 to TRBJ2-5; the TCRdb call, TRBD1, lacks DNA for checking. The CDR3 covers 14 residues. Germline CDR1 reads SGHTA; CDR2 reads FQGTGA. CDR3 protein: CASSPLGGRETQYF. The full variable domain, completed using reference TRBV7-3 and TRBJ2-5, is GAGVSQTPSNKVTEKGKYVELRCDPISGHTALYWYRQSLGQGPEFLIYFQGTGAADDSGLPNDRFFAVRPEGSVSTLKIQRTERGDSAVYLCASSPLGGRETQYFGPGTRLLVL.

V gene TRBV20-1 combines with J gene TRBJ2-7; TCRdb designates TRBD2, a call that cannot be tested without DNA. CDR3 length: 16 residues. CDR1 is DFQATT and CDR2 is SNEGSKA in the germline V gene (reference sequence). The CDR3 is CSAITLAGGVAYEQYF.

The V call is TRBV3-1, the J call TRBJ2-5; no DNA is available, so the TRBD2 call from TCRdb remains unchecked. Germline V CDR1 and CDR2: LGHDT, YNNKEL (reference sequence). This CDR3 spans 15 amino acids. CDR3 sequence: CASSLKSGGLESQYF.

The rearrangement joins TRBV4-3 to TRBJ2-2. CDR1 is LGHNA, CDR2 YSLEER, per germline. CDR3 length: 16 amino acids. CDR3 region: CASSQDLKVMAGELFF.